A selection of T cell receptor beta chains follows, all from one sample in a study of blood T cell repertoires in COVID-19. The assay was immunoSEQ multiplex PCR, and TCRdb's table has in-frame clones only and misses some. The table lists about 210,000 clones, 75% to 85% of them singletons. The sequenced sample consisted of PBMCs or T cells enriched from blood (not recorded which). The receptors originated from a man aged 35-49 years who had recovered from COVID-19. Both conserved end residues are part of each CDR3. The order of the fields is D gene, clone size, V gene, J gene, CDR3 DNA, CDR3 protein. The D gene is left open where the match is weak. Some rows mark clone size as missing; the rest say once, few, many or name a class of expanded clone.

TRBD1,NA,TRBV5-8,TRBJ1-5,TGTGCCAGCAGCCCAGCGGACAGGGTTAGACAGCCCCAGCATTTT,CASSPADRVRQPQHF
NA,NA,TRBV12-5,TRBJ1-6,TGTGCTAGTGGTAAAACTCGCCTAGATTCACCCCTCCACTTT,CASGKTRLDSPLHF
NA,once,TRBV7-6,TRBJ2-2,TGTGCCAGCAGCTCAGAAGGGGCCGGGGAGCTGTTTTTT,CASSSEGAGELFF
TRBD2,NA,TRBV9,TRBJ2-1,TGTGCCAGCAGCGTAACGGGCGGGAGGATCTATGAGCAGTTCTTC,CASSVTGGRIYEQFF
TRBD1,NA,TRBV6-5,TRBJ2-4,TGTGCCAGCAGACCGACAGGGGTCGGACTCCAGTACTTC,CASRPTGVGLQYF
NA,few,TRBV7-6,TRBJ1-1,TGTGCCAGCAGCTTAGCCGGGGGAAGGAACACTGAAGCTTTCTTT,CASSLAGGRNTEAFF
TRBD1,NA,TRBV19,TRBJ1-2,TGTGCCAGTAGTATCCTCCTGGGACAGGGGAACTATGGCTACACCTTC,CASSILLGQGNYGYTF
TRBD1,NA,TRBV18,TRBJ1-2,TGTGCCAGCTCACCTACTCCAGGGGACAGGGCAACCTATGGCTACACCTTC,CASSPTPGDRATYGYTF
NA,NA,TRBV19,TRBJ1-4,TGTGCCAGTGGCGCCGGAACAGATAATGAAAAACTGTTTTTT,CASGAGTDNEKLFF
NA,NA,TRBV15,TRBJ1-5,TGTGCCACCAGCAGAGATAGGGGCCTTAATCAGCCCCAGCATTTT,CATSRDRGLNQPQHF
TRBD2,NA,TRBV5-1,TRBJ2-1,TGCGCCAGCAGCTTGAAGCGGGGGGAGGGGAATGAGCAGTTCTTC,CASSLKRGEGNEQFF
TRBD2,NA,TRBV15,TRBJ2-2,TGTGCCACCAGAGGGAGTACCGGGACTAGCGGGCCTAACACCGGGGAGCTGTTTTTT,CATRGSTGTSGPNTGELFF
TRBD1,NA,TRBV30,TRBJ1-6,TGTGCCTGGAGTGCACTCAGAAAGGGACAGGGGGGAGTACCCCTCCACTTT,CAWSALRKGQGGVPLHF
TRBD1,NA,TRBV2,TRBJ1-4,TGTGCCAGCAAAGGTTCCTCGGGACAGCTTGAAAAACTGTTTTTT,CASKGSSGQLEKLFF